These T cell receptor beta chains were read from a single sample in a study of shared clonotypes between healthy human individuals. TCRdb keeps only in-frame clones here, not all; method: immunoSEQ multiplex PCR. The table lists some 530,000 clones, about 85% of them singletons, with approximately 11% in the top ten. The material sequenced was PBMCs. The source is a woman in her forties in good health. Some clones in this sample may be carry-over from other donors' samples. CDR3s include the opening cysteine and the closing phenylalanine or tryptophan. A D gene is named only where the DNA matches it firmly. Clone size, where shown, is once, few, many, or a class for clones that have expanded.

J: TRBJ2-7; length: 12; size: -; D: TRBD2; V: TRBV30; DNA: TGTGCCTGTAGCGGGAGCTCCTACGAGCAGTACTTC; CDR3: CACSGSSYEQYF
J: TRBJ2-1; length: 14; size: -; D: -; V: TRBV9; DNA: TGTGCCAGCAGCGCCGGGAGCCGCGACAATGAGCAGTTCTTC; CDR3: CASSAGSRDNEQFF
J: TRBJ2-1; length: 15; size: -; D: TRBD2; V: TRBV10-3; DNA: TGTGCCATCGGGGGGACTAGCGGGAGGCAGAGTGAGCAGTTCTTC; CDR3: CAIGGTSGRQSEQFF
J: TRBJ2-5; length: 16; size: -; D: -; V: TRBV19; DNA: TGTGCCAGTAGTATAATGACCAGGACACACCAAGAGACCCAGTACTTC; CDR3: CASSIMTRTHQETQYF
J: TRBJ2-5; length: 16; size: -; D: TRBD2; V: TRBV7-7; DNA: TGTGCTAGCAGCTTGACTTTAGCGGGAGCGAGGGAGACCCAGTACTTC; CDR3: CASSLTLAGARETQYF
J: TRBJ1-5; length: 15; size: once; D: -; V: TRBV6-5; DNA: TGTGCCAGCAGCCTCACAGGGTTGGACAATCAGCCCCAGCATTTT; CDR3: CASSLTGLDNQPQHF
J: TRBJ2-1; length: 14; size: many; D: TRBD2; V: TRBV5-8; DNA: TGTGCCAGCAGCTTGGGGGGTCGGGAGGATGAGCAGTTCTTC; CDR3: CASSLGGREDEQFF
J: TRBJ1-2; length: 13; size: -; D: -; V: TRBV6-1; DNA: TGTGCCAGCAGTGAGACCTGGGGGTACGGCTACACCTTC; CDR3: CASSETWGYGYTF
J: TRBJ2-1; length: 14; size: once; D: -; V: TRBV15; DNA: TGTGCCACCAGCAGAACAGGACCCCGGAATGAGCAGTTCTTC; CDR3: CATSRTGPRNEQFF
J: TRBJ1-2; length: 14; size: -; D: -; V: TRBV13; DNA: TGTGCTAGCAGCTTACAGGGAGCCTCCTACGGCTACACCTTC; CDR3: CASSLQGASYGYTF
J: TRBJ2-1; length: 16; size: -; D: -; V: TRBV5-1; DNA: TGCGCCAGCAGCTCCCCCCAATTATTACAGATCAATGAGCAGTTCTTC; CDR3: CASSSPQLLQINEQFF
J: TRBJ1-2; length: 18; size: -; D: -; V: TRBV4-2; DNA: TGTGCCAGCAGCAGCCTAGGGTTAGTGCCGAGGGTTACTCTTGGCTACACCTTC; CDR3: CASSSLGLVPRVTLGYTF
J: TRBJ2-7; length: 15; size: -; D: -; V: TRBV5-4; DNA: TGTGCCAGCAGGAGGGACGGCCCCGGCCCTTACGAGCAGTACTTC; CDR3: CASRRDGPGPYEQYF
J: TRBJ1-1; length: 14; size: -; D: -; V: TRBV28; DNA: TGTGCCAGCAGTCCCCTAACAGTGAACACTGAAGCTTTCTTT; CDR3: CASSPLTVNTEAFF
J: TRBJ2-1; length: 12; size: -; D: -; V: TRBV29-1; DNA: TGCAGCGGTTTAGGGACACCTAATGAGCAGTTCTTC; CDR3: CSGLGTPNEQFF
J: TRBJ2-6; length: 15; size: -; D: -; V: TRBV7-9; DNA: TGTGCCAGCAGCTTTGAGGGGCTTGGGGCCAACGTCCTGACTTTC; CDR3: CASSFEGLGANVLTF
J: TRBJ2-1; length: 14; size: -; D: -; V: TRBV29-1; DNA: TGCAGCGCCCTTAGAGGAATCTCCTACAATGAGCAGTTCTTC; CDR3: CSALRGISYNEQFF
J: TRBJ2-2; length: 15; size: -; D: TRBD2; V: TRBV7-3; DNA: TGTGCCAGCAGCCAAGGGACTAGCGGGACCGGGGAGCTGTTTTTT; CDR3: CASSQGTSGTGELFF
J: TRBJ1-2; length: 15; size: -; D: TRBD1; V: TRBV4-2; DNA: TGTGCCAGCAGCCGACCCGGGACAGCGAACTATGGCTACACCTTC; CDR3: CASSRPGTANYGYTF
J: TRBJ2-7; length: 14; size: many; D: -; V: TRBV28; DNA: TGTGCCAGCAGGGGGGAAGGGGAGTCCTACGAGCAGTACTTC; CDR3: CASRGEGESYEQYF
J: TRBJ2-2; length: 12; size: -; D: -; V: TRBV19; DNA: TGTGCCAGTAGTAGGTTTCCCGGGGAGCTGTTTTTT; CDR3: CASSRFPGELFF